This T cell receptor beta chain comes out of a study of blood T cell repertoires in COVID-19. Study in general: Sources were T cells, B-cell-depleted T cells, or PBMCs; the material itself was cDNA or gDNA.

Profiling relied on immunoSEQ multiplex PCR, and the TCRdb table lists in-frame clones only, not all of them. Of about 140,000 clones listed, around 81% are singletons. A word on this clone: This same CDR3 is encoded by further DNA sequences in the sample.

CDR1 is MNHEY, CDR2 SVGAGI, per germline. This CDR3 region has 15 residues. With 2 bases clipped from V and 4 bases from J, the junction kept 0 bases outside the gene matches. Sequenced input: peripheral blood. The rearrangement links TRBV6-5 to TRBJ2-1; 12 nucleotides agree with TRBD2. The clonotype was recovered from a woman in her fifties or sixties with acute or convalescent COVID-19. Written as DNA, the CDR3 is TGTGCCAGCAGTTACGGGACTAGCGGGTACAATGAGCAGTTCTTC. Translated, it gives CASSYGTSGYNEQFF.